These 28 T cell receptor beta chains originate from one sample sequenced in a study of shared clonotypes between healthy human individuals. Clones were sequenced by immunoSEQ multiplex PCR, and TCRdb holds only the in-frame ones, with some missing. The repertoire holds approximately 2.5 million clones, with over 85% as singletons. Sequences were obtained from naive CD4+ T cells from PBMCs. The subset is: CD45RA+ positively selected. The receptor set was obtained from a man aged 18-30 years in good health. Some clones in this sample may be carry-over from other donors' samples.

V is TRBV4-1 and J is TRBJ1-1; the D gene is possibly TRBD1 (5 bases). The CDR3 is made up of 15 amino acids. Per the germline V gene, CDR1 is MGHRA and CDR2 is YSYEKL. Trimming left V 7 bases short and J 3 bases short, with 18 bases between. CDR3 nucleotides: TGCGCCAGCAACAACCTGGGGGGGTTGGACACTGAAGCTTTCTTT. It is translated as CASNNLGGLDTEAFF.

This clone appeared once. CDR3 in DNA: TGCACCCCATACCTCTATGGCTACACCTTC. This codes for CTPYLYGYTF. This chain connects TRBV20-1 to TRBJ1-2; D remains unclear. This CDR3 has 10 amino acids. The germline V gene encodes CDR1 DFQATT and CDR2 SNEGSKA (reference sequence).

The chain employs TRBV14 and TRBJ2-7; no firm D call. The germline V gene encodes CDR1 SGHDN and CDR2 FVKESK. The CDR3 is made up of 14 amino acids. V shed 4 bases and J shed 3 bases, with 13 bases lying between them. Here the CDR3 reads CASSPGPPFYEQYF. The CDR3 DNA reads as TGTGCCAGCAGCCCCGGGCCACCCTTCTACGAGCAGTACTTC.

The chain links TRBV28 to TRBJ1-1, with D possibly TRBD1 on 6 matching bases. CDR1 is MDHEN, CDR2 SYDVKM, per germline. This CDR3 has 14 amino acids. With 1 base removed from V and 7 bases from J, the gap between germline ends came to 13 bases. The CDR3 DNA is TGTGCCAGCAGTTTATCCAGGGGAGCTCTTGAAGCTTTCTTT. This translates into CASSLSRGALEAFF.

The V and J genes are TRBV6-6 and TRBJ2-5, with 7 bases identical to TRBD2. Germline V gene lookup returns CDR1 MNHNY and CDR2 SVGAGI (reference sequence). The J segment lost 4 bases and the V segment lost 4 bases, leaving 12 bases of the junction unmatched. This CDR3 has 16 residues. As DNA, the CDR3 is TGTGCCAGCAGTTCCCCTCCCCACCCGGGGGGAGAGACCCAGTACTTC. Its protein product is CASSSPPHPGGETQYF.

The chain links TRBV6-9 to TRBJ2-7, with 7 bases matching TRBD1. Germline-derived CDR1 and CDR2 are MNHGY and SVAAGI. The CDR3 totals 14 residues. V shed 5 bases and J 4 bases; nucleotides not matched to a gene: 8. The CDR3 DNA reads as TGTGCCAGCAGTCTCTCGGGACAGAAGTACGAGCAGTACTTC. Its translation: CASSLSGQKYEQYF.

V and J are TRBV5-5 and TRBJ2-7; 8 bases map to TRBD1. This CDR3 is 15 amino acids long. V lost 1 base to trimming and J lost 2 bases; unmatched junction nucleotides: 5. The germline V gene encodes CDR1 SGHKS and CDR2 YYEKEE (reference sequence). CDR3 nucleotide sequence: TGTGCCAGCAGCTTGTCGGGACAGGATCCCTACGAGCAGTACTTC. Encoded protein: CASSLSGQDPYEQYF.

This sequence joins TRBV5-4 and TRBJ2-1, with D possibly being TRBD1 or TRBD2 (5 bases each). This CDR3 contains 13 residues. Germline V gives CDR1 SGHNT, CDR2 YYREEE (reference sequence). With 0 bases removed from V and 9 bases from J, the gap between germline ends came to 10 bases. CDR3: CASSLERGGEQFF. The CDR3 DNA reads TGTGCCAGCAGCTTGGAGAGGGGCGGTGAGCAGTTCTTC.

The rearrangement joins TRBV30 to TRBJ2-1; D ambiguous. The CDR3 runs 13 residues. Trimming left V 1 base short and J 10 bases short, with 14 bases between. Germline assignment: CDR1 GTSNPN and CDR2 SVGIG (reference sequence). For the CDR3, the DNA is TGTGCCTGGAGTGAGCGTACCGAGAGCGAGCAGTTCTTC. Its translation is CAWSERTESEQFF.

The J gene is TRBJ2-2, the V gene TRBV5-1; TRBD2 matches 9 bases. The germline V gene encodes CDR1 SGHRS and CDR2 YFSETQ. V was clipped by 4 bases and J by 5 bases; unmatched bases: 9. The CDR3 runs to 16 residues. In DNA form, the CDR3 reads TGCGCCAGCAGCATGGGCGGGAGGGCGTGGACCGGGGAGCTGTTTTTT. It translates to CASSMGGRAWTGELFF.

This clone was seen just once. The J gene is TRBJ2-3, the V gene TRBV19; D is tentatively TRBD1 or TRBD2 (6 bases each). The germline V gene encodes CDR1 LNHDA and CDR2 SQIVND (reference sequence). The CDR3 sequence is 14 residues long. V lost 8 bases to trimming and J lost 0 bases, with 12 bases between them. The CDR3 loop reads CASGGGPSTDTQYF. For the CDR3, the DNA is TGTGCCAGTGGAGGGGGACCCAGCACAGATACGCAGTATTTT.

V usage is TRBV4-2 and J usage is TRBJ2-7, with unresolved D. This CDR3 contains 13 residues. Germline V gene sequence: CDR1 LGHNA, CDR2 YNFKEQ. V lost 0 bases, J lost 4 bases, and 7 bases lay in between. This CDR3 is CASSQERSYEQYF. In DNA, the CDR3 is TGTGCCAGCAGCCAAGAACGGAGTTACGAGCAGTACTTC.

The chain couples TRBV15 to TRBJ1-2; D unclear. V was cut by 4 bases and J by 8 bases, with 17 bases left in between. The CDR3 length is 14 residues. Looked up from germline, CDR1 is LNHNV and CDR2 is YYDKDF (reference sequence). In nucleotides, the CDR3 is TGTGCCACCAGCACCGGCTCCGCCGGAGGAGGCTACACCTTC. Protein product: CATSTGSAGGGYTF.

The V and J genes are TRBV5-1 and TRBJ2-3; 10 nucleotides align to TRBD2. After removal of 6 bases from V and 6 bases from J, the junction contained 4 bases not matched to a gene. The CDR3 is 13 amino acids. In germline, CDR1 is SGHRS, CDR2 YFSETQ. CDR3 amino acids: CASTLAGEDTQYF. CDR3 DNA: TGCGCCAGCACCCTAGCGGGAGAGGATACGCAGTATTTT. The full variable domain, in which reference TRBV5-1 and TRBJ2-3 provide the parts outside the CDR3, is KAGVTQTPRYLIKTRGQQVTLSCSPISGHRSVSWYQQTPGQGLQFLFEYFSETQRNKGNFPGRFSGRQFSNSRSEMNVSTLELGDSALYLCASTLAGEDTQYFGPGTRLTVL.

This clone was detected once. The chain recombines TRBV2 with TRBJ2-7, with D unresolved. Deletions cut 8 bases from V and 7 bases from J, with 9 bases between. The CDR3 length is 10 residues. CDR1 is SNHLY, CDR2 FYNNEI, per germline. CDR3 loop: CASANREQYF. The CDR3 DNA is TGTGCCAGCGCCAACCGGGAGCAGTACTTC.

This clone was counted once. The CDR3: CASSEEVGGTEAFF. The CDR3 DNA reads TGTGCCAGCAGTGAAGAGGTGGGGGGCACTGAAGCTTTCTTT. This chain connects TRBV2 to TRBJ1-1, with D possibly being TRBD1 (5 bases). V was trimmed by 1 base and J by 4 bases, leaving 10 bases between them. The germline V gene encodes CDR1 SNHLY and CDR2 FYNNEI. There are 14 residues in the CDR3.

A few counts support this clone. The gene calls are TRBV20-1 and TRBJ1-5; no reliable D call. The CDR3 is made up of 11 amino acids. Trimming took off 6 bases at V and 6 bases at J, with 9 bases between the two ends. CDR1 is DFQATT and CDR2 is SNEGSKA in the germline V gene (reference sequence). The CDR3 bases are TGCAGTGCCTCCGTTAGTCAGCCCCAGCATTTT. The encoded protein is CSASVSQPQHF.

The V call is TRBV19, the J call TRBJ2-1; 11 bases fit TRBD2. Per the germline V gene, CDR1 is LNHDA and CDR2 is SQIVND (reference sequence). The CDR3 has 17 amino acids. V was clipped by 1 base and J by 9 bases; unmatched bases: 11. The CDR3 coding sequence is TGTGCCAGTAGTATAGCTCGGAGGGGGACTAGCGGAGCTGAGCAGTTCTTC. Its translation: CASSIARRGTSGAEQFF.

V usage is TRBV5-6 and J usage is TRBJ2-5; D may be TRBD1 or TRBD2 (5 bases each). Germline assignment: CDR1 SGHDT and CDR2 YYEEEE. V gave up 3 bases and J gave up 2 bases, with 26 bases separating them. The CDR3 has 19 residues. The CDR3 DNA follows: TGTGCCAGCAGCTCCTTTGAACAATACCTACGGGGCTCTCAAGAGACCCAGTACTTC. Encoded protein: CASSSFEQYLRGSQETQYF.

This clone has a handful of counts. The V call is TRBV6-5, the J call TRBJ1-1; D gene ambiguous. V lost 7 bases to trimming and J lost 4 bases, with 13 bases between them. This CDR3 is built from 13 residues. Germline values: CDR1 MNHEY, CDR2 SVGAGI. DNA of the CDR3: TGTGCCAGCACCGGCACGCGGGGCACTGAAGCTTTCTTT. Translating it yields CASTGTRGTEAFF.

V gene TRBV2 combines with J gene TRBJ1-1; tentative D call: TRBD1 (5 bases). This CDR3 spans 12 amino acids. Germline CDR1 is SNHLY and CDR2 is FYNNEI. Trimming took 5 bases from V and 11 from J, leaving 15 bases between them. CDR3 DNA: TGTGCCAGCAGTTCTACCCAGCGGGGGGCTTTCTTT. Amino acid sequence: CASSSTQRGAFF.

The chain employs TRBV30 and TRBJ1-2; TRBD1 agrees at 7 bases. This CDR3 is built from 22 residues. V was clipped by 3 bases and J by 1 base; unmatched bases: 29. Germline CDR1 is GTSNPN and CDR2 is SVGIG (reference sequence). The CDR3 region is CAWRFPIGAAGDRKFYNYGYTF. The CDR3 DNA is TGTGCCTGGAGATTCCCCATAGGAGCTGCCGGGGACAGAAAGTTTTATAACTATGGCTACACCTTC.

The gene calls are TRBV4-1 and TRBJ2-1, with D perhaps TRBD1 (6 bases). This CDR3 comprises 17 residues. Trimming removed 2 bases from V and 2 bases from J, with 16 bases in between. Germline lookup yields CDR1 MGHRA and CDR2 YSYEKL. The CDR3 coding sequence is TGCGCCAGCAGCCAATCAGGGGCCGGTATCGCCTACAATGAGCAGTTCTTC. Amino acid sequence: CASSQSGAGIAYNEQFF.

V usage is TRBV27 and J usage is TRBJ2-7, with 8 bases lining up with TRBD2. Germline CDR1 reads MNHEY; CDR2 reads SMNVEV (reference sequence). The CDR3 length is 14 residues. The V gene end was trimmed by 6 bases and the J gene end by 3 bases; junction bases not matched to a gene: 7. The CDR3, as DNA: TGTGCCAGCAGGGCGCGGGCGGGGGGCTACGAGCAGTACTTC. Translated: CASRARAGGYEQYF.

Details on this clone: The same CDR3 can be traced to other DNA sequences in this sample. The rearrangement links TRBV5-1 to TRBJ2-7; tentative D call: TRBD2 (6 bases). Germline lookup yields CDR1 SGHRS and CDR2 YFSETQ. The CDR3 covers 14 residues. V was cut by 5 bases and J by 0 bases, with 12 bases left in between. CDR3 residues: CASSLEGSSYEQYF. CDR3 DNA sequence: TGCGCCAGCAGTCTGGAGGGTAGCTCCTACGAGCAGTACTTC.

V gene TRBV5-4 combines with J gene TRBJ2-3; TRBD2 matches 16 bases. With 3 bases clipped from V and 1 base from J, the junction kept 5 bases outside the gene matches. Germline-derived CDR1 and CDR2 are SGHNT and YYREEE (reference sequence). This CDR3 spans 18 amino acids. CDR3: CASSSGTSGRGGTDTQYF. CDR3 nucleotide sequence: TGTGCCAGCAGCTCCGGGACTAGCGGGAGGGGGGGCACAGATACGCAGTATTTT.

The chain has TRBV6-5 and TRBJ2-7; D is possibly TRBD1 (6 bases). Germline CDR1 MNHEY, CDR2 SVGAGI. The V gene lost 5 bases and the J gene lost 5 bases, with 13 bases spanning the gap. The CDR3 contains 13 residues. CDR3 in DNA: TGTGCCAGCAGTCCCCCAGGGGTAGACGAGCAGTACTTC. Protein product: CASSPPGVDEQYF.

The CDR3 reads CASSPQRSGANVLTF. Written as DNA, the CDR3 is TGTGCCAGCAGTCCCCAAAGAAGCGGGGCCAACGTCCTGACTTTC. This rearrangement joins TRBV28 to TRBJ2-6; D is unresolved. CDR3 length: 15 residues. Trimming pared 5 bases from V and 4 bases from J, leaving 12 bases between. Germline V gives CDR1 MDHEN, CDR2 SYDVKM.